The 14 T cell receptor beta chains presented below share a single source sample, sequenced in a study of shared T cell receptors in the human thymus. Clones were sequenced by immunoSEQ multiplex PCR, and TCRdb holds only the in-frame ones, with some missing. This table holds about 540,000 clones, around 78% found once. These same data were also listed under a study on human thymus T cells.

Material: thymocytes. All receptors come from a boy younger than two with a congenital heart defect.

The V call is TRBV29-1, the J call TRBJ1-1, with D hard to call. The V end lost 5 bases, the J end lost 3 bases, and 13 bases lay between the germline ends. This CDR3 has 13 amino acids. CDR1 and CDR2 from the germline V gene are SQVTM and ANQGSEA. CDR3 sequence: CSVSPKGDTEAFF. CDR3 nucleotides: TGCAGCGTTTCCCCGAAGGGAGACACTGAAGCTTTCTTT.

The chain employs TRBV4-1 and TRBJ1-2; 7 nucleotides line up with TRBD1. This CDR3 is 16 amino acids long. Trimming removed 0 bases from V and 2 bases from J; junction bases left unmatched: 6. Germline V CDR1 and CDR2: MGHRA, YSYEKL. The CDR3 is CASSQEPGQWNYGYTF. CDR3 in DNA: TGCGCCAGCAGCCAAGAACCGGGACAGTGGAACTATGGCTACACCTTC.

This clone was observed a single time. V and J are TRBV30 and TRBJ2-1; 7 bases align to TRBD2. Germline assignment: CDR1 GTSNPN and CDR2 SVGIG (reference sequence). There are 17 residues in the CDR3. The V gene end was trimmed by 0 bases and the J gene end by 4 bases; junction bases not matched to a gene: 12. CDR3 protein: CAWSVRPSGETYNEQFF. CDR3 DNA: TGTGCCTGGAGTGTACGCCCTAGCGGAGAAACTTACAATGAGCAGTTCTTC.

The DNA of the CDR3 is TGTGCCAGCAGACCCGCGAGGGAAAGTTCTGAAGCTTTCTTT. Translating gives CASRPARESSEAFF. The chain links TRBV7-6 to TRBJ1-1; the D is unclear. Germline CDR1 is SGHVS and CDR2 is FNYEAQ. The CDR3 totals 14 residues. V lost 6 bases and J 6 bases, leaving 17 bases between the germline ends.

The CDR3 DNA is TGTGCCAGTAGTATAGGCCATCCAAATCCCCGGGGGGCCAACGTCCTGACTTTC. Translated: CASSIGHPNPRGANVLTF. V and J are TRBV19 and TRBJ2-6; no definite D call. V shed 1 base and J shed 4 bases, with 17 bases lying between them. Germline CDR1 LNHDA, CDR2 SQIVND (reference sequence). The CDR3 spans 18 residues. The full variable domain, completed using reference TRBV19 and TRBJ2-6, is DGGITQSPKYLFRKEGQNVTLSCEQNLNHDAMYWYRQDPGQGLRLIYYSQIVNDFQKGDIAEGYSVSREKKESFPLTVTSAQKNPTAFYLCASSIGHPNPRGANVLTFGAGSRLTVL.

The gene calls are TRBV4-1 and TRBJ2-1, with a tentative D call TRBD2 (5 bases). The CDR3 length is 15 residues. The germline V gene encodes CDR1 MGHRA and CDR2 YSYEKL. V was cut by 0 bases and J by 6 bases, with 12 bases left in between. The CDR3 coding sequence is TGCGCCAGCAGCCAAGATTCCAGCGGAGCCAATGAGCAGTTCTTC. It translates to CASSQDSSGANEQFF.

In DNA form, the CDR3 reads TGTGCCAGCAAGGTTGGGCTAGCGGGAGACAGTCAGGGCACCGGGGAGCTGTTTTTT. It translates to CASKVGLAGDSQGTGELFF. The J gene is TRBJ2-2, the V gene TRBV11-1, with 10 bases matching TRBD2. The germline gives CDR1 SGHAT, CDR2 FQDESV (reference sequence). CDR3 length: 19 amino acids. V trimming: 7 bases; J trimming: 4 bases; junction bases outside the gene matches: 18.

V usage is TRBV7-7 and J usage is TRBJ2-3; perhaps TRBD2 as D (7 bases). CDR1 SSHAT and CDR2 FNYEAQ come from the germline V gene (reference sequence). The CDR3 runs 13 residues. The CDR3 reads CATGRGSGDTQYF. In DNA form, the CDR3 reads TGTGCTACTGGGAGGGGGTCAGGAGATACGCAGTATTTT.

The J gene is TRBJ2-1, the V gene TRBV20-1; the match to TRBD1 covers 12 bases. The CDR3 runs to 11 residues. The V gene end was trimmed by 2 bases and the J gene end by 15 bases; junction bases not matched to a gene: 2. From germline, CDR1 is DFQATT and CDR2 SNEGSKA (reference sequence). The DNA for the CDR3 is TGCAGTGCTAGATGGGACAGGGGGCTGTTCTTC. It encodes CSARWDRGLFF.

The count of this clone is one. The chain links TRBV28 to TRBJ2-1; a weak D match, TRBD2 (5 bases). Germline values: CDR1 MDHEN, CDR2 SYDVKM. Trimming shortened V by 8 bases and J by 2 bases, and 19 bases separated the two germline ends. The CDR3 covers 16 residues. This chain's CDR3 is CASPPARTRTYNEQFF. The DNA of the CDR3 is TGTGCCAGCCCACCTGCACGGACTCGCACCTACAATGAGCAGTTCTTC.

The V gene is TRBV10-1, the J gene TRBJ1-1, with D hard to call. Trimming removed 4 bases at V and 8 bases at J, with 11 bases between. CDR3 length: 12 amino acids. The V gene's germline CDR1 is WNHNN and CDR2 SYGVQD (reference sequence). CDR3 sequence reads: CASSGTSLEAFF. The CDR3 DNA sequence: TGCGCCAGCAGTGGGACTTCTCTGGAAGCTTTCTTT.

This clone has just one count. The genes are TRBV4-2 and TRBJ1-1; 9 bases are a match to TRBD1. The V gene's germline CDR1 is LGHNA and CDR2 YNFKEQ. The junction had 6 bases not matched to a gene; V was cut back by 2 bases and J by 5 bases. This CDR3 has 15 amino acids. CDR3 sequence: CASSQKGQGRTEAFF. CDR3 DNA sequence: TGTGCCAGCAGCCAAAAAGGACAGGGGCGAACTGAAGCTTTCTTT.

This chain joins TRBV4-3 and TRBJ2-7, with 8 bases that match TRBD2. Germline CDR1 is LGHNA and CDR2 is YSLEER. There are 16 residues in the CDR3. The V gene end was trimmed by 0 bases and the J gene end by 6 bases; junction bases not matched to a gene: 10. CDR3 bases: TGCGCCAGCAGCCAAGAAGGTTCAGCGGGAGTTATCGAGCAGTACTTC. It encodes CASSQEGSAGVIEQYF.

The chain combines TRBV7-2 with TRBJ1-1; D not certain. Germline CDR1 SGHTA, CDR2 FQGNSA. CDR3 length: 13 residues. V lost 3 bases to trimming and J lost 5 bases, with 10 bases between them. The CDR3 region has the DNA TGTGCCAGCAGCTTCGATGTGAGGACTGAAGCTTTCTTT. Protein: CASSFDVRTEAFF.